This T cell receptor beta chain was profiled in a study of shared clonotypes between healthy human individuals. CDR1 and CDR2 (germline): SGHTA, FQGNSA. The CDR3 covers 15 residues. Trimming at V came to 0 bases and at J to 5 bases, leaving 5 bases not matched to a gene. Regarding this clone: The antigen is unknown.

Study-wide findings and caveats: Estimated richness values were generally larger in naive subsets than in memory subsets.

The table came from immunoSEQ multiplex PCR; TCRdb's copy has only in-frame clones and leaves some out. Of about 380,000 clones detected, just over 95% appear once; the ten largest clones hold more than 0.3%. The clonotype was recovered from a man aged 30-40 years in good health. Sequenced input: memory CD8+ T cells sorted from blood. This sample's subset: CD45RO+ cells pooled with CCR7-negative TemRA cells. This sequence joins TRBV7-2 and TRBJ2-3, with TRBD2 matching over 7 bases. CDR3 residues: CASSLAGGPGDTQYF. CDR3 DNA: TGTGCCAGCAGCTTAGCGGGAGGGCCAGGAGATACGCAGTATTTT.